This note documents a single T cell receptor (beta chain) sequence. Some clones are missing from TCRdb's copy, which holds only in-frame ones; the method was immunoSEQ multiplex PCR. The sample lists approximately 44,000 clones, approximately 92% seen once, with 0.55% to 0.85% in the top ten. The CDR3 loop spans 17 amino acids. In germline, CDR1 is MDHEN, CDR2 SYDVKM. Losses at the gene ends were 5 bases for V and 4 bases for J; bases not matched to a gene: 7. The sample is drawn from a study of T cell changes during pregnancy in multiple sclerosis. The clonotype comes from a female donor with multiple sclerosis, enrolled in a pregnancy study. The chain uses TRBV28 and TRBJ2-3; 15 bases match TRBD2. The material sequenced was CD4+ T cells from peripheral blood mononuclear cells, taken in the first trimester of pregnancy. The CDR3 reads CASSAPGLAGGSDTQYF. In DNA, the CDR3 is TGTGCCAGCAGTGCCCCGGGACTAGCGGGAGGATCAGATACGCAGTATTTT.